The 9 T cell receptor beta chains listed next were all sequenced from one sample in a study of siplizumab effects on memory and regulatory T cells (dated by TCRdb to between 2019 and 2020). The library was made by the immunoSEQ multiplex PCR assay. The clones in this table, taken by TCRdb from immuneACCESS, are in-frame only. Not every clone is retained; where verified, under half of the shortfall comes from an unresolved V gene, and the cause of the rest is unknown. This sample holds roughly 70,000 clones; 93% were observed only once. The ten top clones hold roughly 5% of the sample. Sample: CD8+ T cells sorted from blood. Receptors were obtained from a human donor in good health.

This chain connects TRBV7-6 to TRBJ1-4, with TRBD1 as a possible D gene (5 bases). V lost 1 base and J lost 5, with 11 bases in between. Germline assignment: CDR1 SGHVS and CDR2 FNYEAQ. The CDR3 runs 15 residues. CDR3 coding DNA: TGTGCCAGCAGCTTAGAGGGGCAGCTCAATGAAAAACTGTTTTTT. Its protein product is CASSLEGQLNEKLFF.

V gene TRBV19 combines with J gene TRBJ1-6; no definite D call. CDR3 length equals 16 residues. The V and J ends lost 1 base and 10 bases respectively, with 17 bases between them. Germline CDR1 reads LNHDA; CDR2 reads SQIVND (reference sequence). CDR3 bases: TGTGCCAGTAGTATAGGGCCAGCCTCCTTAGGATCACCCCTCCACTTT. Translating gives CASSIGPASLGSPLHF.

This chain connects TRBV29-1 to TRBJ1-1; D remains unclear. The V end was cut by 3 bases, the J end by 1 base, with 9 bases between. From germline, CDR1 is SQVTM and CDR2 ANQGSEA. The length of the CDR3 is 13 residues. The CDR3 loop reads CSVDPGQNTEAFF. The CDR3 DNA reads as TGCAGCGTTGATCCGGGCCAGAACACTGAAGCTTTCTTT.

The rearrangement links TRBV11-2 to TRBJ2-7, with D unresolved. CDR1 is SGHAT and CDR2 is FQNNGV in the germline V gene. CDR3 size: 13 residues. With 1 base removed from V and 4 bases from J, the gap between germline ends came to 8 bases. CDR3 in amino acids: CASSLGGPYEQYF. CDR3 bases: TGTGCCAGCAGCTTAGGTGGGCCATACGAGCAGTACTTC.

The chain combines TRBV27 with TRBJ2-5, with 8 nucleotides matching TRBD2. J gave up 3 bases and V 3 bases, and 12 bases lay outside the gene matches. Germline CDR1 reads MNHEY; CDR2 reads SMNVEV (reference sequence). This CDR3 is built from 17 residues. Written as DNA, the CDR3 is TGTGCCAGCAGTTTGGCGGGGGGCTTGCCCCGTAAAGAGACCCAGTACTTC. Its translation is CASSLAGGLPRKETQYF.

The chain combines TRBV19 with TRBJ1-1, with D perhaps matching TRBD1 (6 bases). Germline V lookup: CDR1 LNHDA, CDR2 SQIVND (reference sequence). Trimming took off 7 bases at V and 7 bases at J, with 22 bases between the two ends. The CDR3 is made up of 15 amino acids. For the CDR3, the DNA is TGTGCCAGTACCTCGTACCCCGGGGGCGGGAGTGAAGCTTTCTTT. Its protein product is CASTSYPGGGSEAFF.

The V gene is TRBV6-5, the J gene TRBJ1-3; no definite D call. CDR1 is MNHEY, CDR2 SVGAGI, per germline. Trimming took off 4 bases at V and 4 bases at J, with 14 bases between the two ends. This CDR3 comprises 15 residues. The CDR3 sequence is CASSSLGGTGNTIYF. CDR3 nucleotides: TGTGCCAGCAGTTCCCTCGGCGGTACCGGAAACACCATATATTTT.

This clone appeared once. The chain recombines TRBV18 with TRBJ2-5, with D hard to call. The CDR3 totals 13 residues. Germline assignment: CDR1 KGHSH and CDR2 LQKENI. V shed 0 bases and J shed 5 bases, with 7 bases lying between them. This chain's CDR3 is CASSPPRVETQYF. The CDR3, as DNA: TGTGCCAGCTCACCACCCCGGGTGGAGACCCAGTACTTC.

The CDR3 spells CASSQDLAATNEKLFF. CDR3 coding DNA: TGCGCCAGCAGCCAAGATCTGGCTGCAACTAATGAAAAACTGTTTTTT. The genes are TRBV4-1 and TRBJ1-4; D uncertain. V was pared by 0 bases and J by 0 bases, with 8 bases between. The germline V gene encodes CDR1 MGHRA and CDR2 YSYEKL. The CDR3 totals 16 residues.